Each of the 17 T cell receptor beta chains below was sequenced from the same sample in a study of blood T cell repertoires in COVID-19. Libraries were prepared by immunoSEQ multiplex PCR; TCRdb keeps only in-frame clonotypes and omits some of them. Found here are approximately 160,000 clones, around 80% of them singletons; the top ten hold approximately 8%. Material: peripheral blood. The receptors shown here come from a man aged 55 to 69 with acute or convalescent COVID-19.

The gene calls are TRBV4-1 and TRBJ1-4; possibly TRBD1 for D (5 bases). In germline, CDR1 is MGHRA, CDR2 YSYEKL. Trimming removed 3 bases at V and 8 bases at J, with 19 bases between. CDR3 length: 16 amino acids. The CDR3 bases are TGCGCCAGCAGCCAGACCCCCCGGGGGGGAGACGAAAAACTGTTTTTT. Amino acids: CASSQTPRGGDEKLFF.

This chain connects TRBV11-1 to TRBJ2-7; no reliable D call. Germline lookup yields CDR1 SGHAT and CDR2 FQDESV (reference sequence). The ends were cut back, 3 bases at V and 0 bases at J, with 6 bases in the middle. This CDR3 has 13 amino acids. CDR3 bases: TGTGCCAGCAGCTTTCACATCTCCTACGAGCAGTACTTC. Its translation: CASSFHISYEQYF.

In this sample, this clone turned up a few times. The CDR3 here is CASSLRTATNTEAFF. The CDR3 nucleotides are TGTGCCAGCAGTCTACGGACAGCCACGAACACTGAAGCTTTCTTT. J is TRBJ1-1 and V is TRBV27, with D possibly being TRBD1 (6 bases). Looked up from germline, CDR1 is MNHEY and CDR2 is SMNVEV (reference sequence). Trimming took off 5 bases at V and 1 base at J, with 14 bases between the two ends. CDR3 length: 15 residues.

The rearrangement links TRBV30 to TRBJ2-7, with 11 bases fitting TRBD1. The CDR3 runs to 14 residues. Unmatched junction bases numbered 3, after V lost 3 bases and J lost 2 bases. Germline-derived CDR1 and CDR2 are GTSNPN and SVGIG (reference sequence). The CDR3 DNA reads TGTGCCTGGAGCACGGGACAGGGGGCCTACGAGCAGTACTTC. Its protein product is CAWSTGQGAYEQYF.

The chain carries TRBV6-5 and TRBJ1-5; D is unresolved. V was clipped by 6 bases and J by 1 base, with 13 bases between them. The CDR3 runs to 15 residues. The germline V gene has CDR1 MNHEY and CDR2 SVGAGI. Here the CDR3 reads CASSRGRESNQPQHF. The CDR3, as DNA: TGTGCCAGCAGCCGCGGACGGGAGAGCAATCAGCCCCAGCATTTT.

The rearrangement joins TRBV7-8 to TRBJ2-1, with TRBD1 matching 10 bases. Unmatched junction bases numbered 7, after V lost 5 bases and J lost 3 bases. The germline CDR1 and CDR2 sequences are SGHVS and FQNEAQ. The CDR3 has 16 amino acids. Here the CDR3 DNA reads TGTGCCAGCAGCCGTAGACAGGGGGCGGACTACAATGAGCAGTTCTTC. It yields the protein CASSRRQGADYNEQFF.

This chain uses TRBV5-1 with TRBJ2-1; TRBD2 matches 8 bases. Per the germline V gene, CDR1 is SGHRS and CDR2 is YFSETQ. Trimming at V came to 4 bases and at J to 4 bases, leaving 4 bases not matched to a gene. The CDR3 sequence is 14 residues long. The DNA of the CDR3 is TGCGCCAGCAGCAACGGGGGGGAGTACAATGAGCAGTTCTTC. It yields the protein CASSNGGEYNEQFF.

The chain carries TRBV19 and TRBJ1-4, with TRBD1 as a possible D gene (6 bases). Germline V lookup: CDR1 LNHDA, CDR2 SQIVND (reference sequence). CDR3 length: 16 residues. The V and J ends lost 4 bases and 3 bases respectively, with 15 bases between them. The CDR3 reads CASSTRGGPSNEKLFF. The DNA for the CDR3 is TGTGCCAGTAGTACCCGGGGGGGCCCATCTAATGAAAAACTGTTTTTT.

The chain couples TRBV4-3 to TRBJ2-1; the match to TRBD2 covers 12 bases. Losses at the gene ends were 5 bases for V and 2 bases for J; bases not matched to a gene: 7. The germline gives CDR1 LGHNA, CDR2 YSLEER. The CDR3 is 17 amino acids. For the CDR3, the DNA is TGCGCCAGCAGCTCCCGACTAGCGGGGGATGCCTACAATGAGCAGTTCTTC. Amino acid sequence: CASSSRLAGDAYNEQFF.

V is TRBV11-2 and J is TRBJ1-1; no definite D call. The ends were cut back, 2 bases at V and 6 bases at J, with 7 bases in the middle. The CDR3 loop spans 12 amino acids. The germline V gene encodes CDR1 SGHAT and CDR2 FQNNGV. CDR3 in DNA: TGTGCCAGCAGCTTAACAAGATCTGAAGCTTTCTTT. Amino acid sequence: CASSLTRSEAFF.

The genes are TRBV4-3 and TRBJ2-7, with no clear D. The CDR3 runs 14 residues. Germline V CDR1 and CDR2: LGHNA, YSLEER. Deletions cut 0 bases from V and 0 bases from J, with 6 bases between. The CDR3 loop is CASSQDQNSYEQYF. The DNA for the CDR3 is TGCGCCAGCAGCCAAGATCAGAACTCCTACGAGCAGTACTTC.

The J gene is TRBJ1-5, the V gene TRBV12-3 or TRBV12-4; D remains ambiguous. The CDR3 length is 12 residues. V lost 3 bases, J lost 5 bases, and 5 bases lay in between. The CDR3, as DNA: TGTGCCAGCAGTTTCCAGGATCAGCCCCAGCATTTT. It translates to CASSFQDQPQHF.

The chain joins TRBV27 to TRBJ2-5; 10 bases agree with TRBD1. V trimming: 0 bases; J trimming: 2 bases; junction bases outside the gene matches: 0. In germline, CDR1 is MNHEY, CDR2 SMNVEV (reference sequence). The CDR3 contains 15 residues. The CDR3 DNA follows: TGTGCCAGCAGTTTATCGGGACAGGGGCAAGAGACCCAGTACTTC. It codes for CASSLSGQGQETQYF.

J is TRBJ1-4 and V is TRBV20-1; 9 nucleotides match TRBD1. Unmatched junction bases numbered 4, after V lost 6 bases and J lost 11 bases. Germline assignment: CDR1 DFQATT and CDR2 SNEGSKA (reference sequence). This CDR3 contains 11 residues. The CDR3 loop is CSAPQGAKLFF. The CDR3 DNA sequence: TGCAGTGCCCCACAGGGGGCCAAACTGTTTTTT.

This chain links TRBV7-2 with TRBJ2-7; D ambiguous. Germline assignment: CDR1 SGHTA and CDR2 FQGNSA. V gave up 1 base and J gave up 3 bases, with 13 bases separating them. CDR3 length: 15 amino acids. CDR3 DNA: TGTGCCAGCAGCTTAGGGCCAGGATCCGACTACGAGCAGTACTTC. Its protein product is CASSLGPGSDYEQYF.

This clone appeared a single time. The rearrangement links TRBV11-2 to TRBJ2-7; TRBD2 might be the D (7 bases). The length of the CDR3 is 15 residues. V was shortened by 6 bases and J by 4 bases, with 19 bases between the two germline ends. Germline V gives CDR1 SGHAT, CDR2 FQNNGV. The CDR3 nucleotides read TGTGCCAGCAGAAATTGGGGGGGCGCGGAGTACGAGCAGTACTTC. Translated: CASRNWGGAEYEQYF.

The chain uses TRBV19 and TRBJ1-1, with 7 bases identical to TRBD1. The germline V gene has CDR1 LNHDA and CDR2 SQIVND (reference sequence). The CDR3 loop spans 15 amino acids. The V gene end was trimmed by 5 bases and the J gene end by 0 bases; junction bases not matched to a gene: 6. The CDR3 DNA reads TGTGCCAGTAGTCAAAGGGGGCCTGTGAACACTGAAGCTTTCTTT. This codes for CASSQRGPVNTEAFF.